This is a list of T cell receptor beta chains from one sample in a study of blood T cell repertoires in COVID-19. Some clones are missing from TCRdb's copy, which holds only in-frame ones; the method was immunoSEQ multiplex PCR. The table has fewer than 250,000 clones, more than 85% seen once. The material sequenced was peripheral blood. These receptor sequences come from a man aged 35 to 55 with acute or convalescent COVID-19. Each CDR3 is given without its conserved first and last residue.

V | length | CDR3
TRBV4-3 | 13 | ASSQGLAGNYEQY
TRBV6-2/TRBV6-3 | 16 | ASSYPPTTSRPYNEQF
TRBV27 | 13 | ASNAWTGGQETQY
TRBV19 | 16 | ASSVTGGARTGANVLT
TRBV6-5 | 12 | ASSYSLAGAEQF
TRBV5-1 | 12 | ASSFIDPLAEQY
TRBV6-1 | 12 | ASSEQGGTGELF
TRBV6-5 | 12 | ASSYGSINQPQH
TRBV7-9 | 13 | ASSPRGLTSYEQY
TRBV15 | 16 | ATSRDQRAGGFQETQY
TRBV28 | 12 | ASSFLSSGYEQY
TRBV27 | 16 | ASRGRLGVAGGWYTQY
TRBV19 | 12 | ASSADRGYNEQF
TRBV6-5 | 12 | ASSYSDRVGGYT
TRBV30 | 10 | AWSSDIHEQY
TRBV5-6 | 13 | ASSWGQPQDTEAF
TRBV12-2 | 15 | ASRLGRVRANTGELF
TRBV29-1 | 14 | SVEGTSGVHTGELF
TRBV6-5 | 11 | ASRRLSGNEQF
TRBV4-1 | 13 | ASSQDGTGGTEAF
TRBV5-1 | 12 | ASSTPKGQGGQY
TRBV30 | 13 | AWSEKQGTNEKLF
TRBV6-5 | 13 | ASSYSEVAYTEAF
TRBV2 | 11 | ATSGGAVNEQF
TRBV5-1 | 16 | ASSLPMHPGQKDYEQY
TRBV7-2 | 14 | ASSLGYRGSTDTQY
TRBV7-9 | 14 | ASRRGGRGDNSPLH
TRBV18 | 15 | ASSTLQTGGFSYEQY
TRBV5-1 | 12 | ASRVTGRNTEAF
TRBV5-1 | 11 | ASSLGGNGELF
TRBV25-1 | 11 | ASSPGGGTEAF
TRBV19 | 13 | ASSITESSYNEQF
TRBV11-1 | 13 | ASSLTGVINEKLF
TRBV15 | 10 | ATSDTGDGYT
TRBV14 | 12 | ASSQDYQSETQY
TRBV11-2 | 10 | ASSWQGHGYT
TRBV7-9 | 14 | ASSSSRQAAIYGYT
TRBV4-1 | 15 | ASSLQRGTGSSYEQY
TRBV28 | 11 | ASSRDRSYGYT
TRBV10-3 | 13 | AISELAGGPAEQY
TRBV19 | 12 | ASSDAGTGPEQY
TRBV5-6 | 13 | ASSTLAGGLHEQY
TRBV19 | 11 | ASSQTVNTEAF
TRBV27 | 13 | ASSPVDTAFYEQY
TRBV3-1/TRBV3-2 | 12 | ASSQGRDRRGAF
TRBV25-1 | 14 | ASSSRTSGGYNEQF
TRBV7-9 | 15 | ASSPGQGLGRSYEQY
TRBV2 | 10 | ASSRASYGYT
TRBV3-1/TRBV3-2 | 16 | ASSQDQVVAGGNEKLF
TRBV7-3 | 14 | ASSPQQGRGNTEAF
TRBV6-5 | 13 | ASSPRNRGNYGYT
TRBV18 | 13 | ASSPQGALRSPLH
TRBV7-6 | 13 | ASREGDRGTYEQY